The 28 T cell receptor beta chains listed next were all sequenced from one sample in a study of T cell responses to AZD1222 COVID-19 vaccine. Clones were read by immunoSEQ multiplex PCR, and TCRdb kept only the in-frame ones, dropping some. The sample contains over 140,000 clones, over 90% of which appear only once. The starting material was peripheral blood, obtained 28 days after the second AZD1222 dose. Receptors were obtained from an adult who received the AZD1222 COVID-19 vaccine.

V and J are TRBV9 and TRBJ1-2; D is unresolved. Trimming removed 3 bases from V and 8 bases from J, with 14 bases in between. CDR3 length: 13 residues. Germline-derived CDR1 and CDR2 are SGDLS and YYNGEE. DNA for the CDR3: TGTGCCAGCAGCGAGGGTTTGGAAGGCGGCTACACCTTC. It specifies CASSEGLEGGYTF.

The table lists this clone with a count of one. The genes are TRBV5-1 and TRBJ2-1, with 8 nucleotides matching TRBD2. The CDR3 has 18 amino acids. Germline assignment: CDR1 SGHRS and CDR2 YFSETQ. Losses at the gene ends were 0 bases for V and 4 bases for J; bases not matched to a gene: 12. CDR3 sequence reads: CASSLEGVTSGPYNEQFF. Here the CDR3 DNA reads TGCGCCAGCAGCTTGGAAGGGGTAACTAGCGGACCTTACAATGAGCAGTTCTTC.

This chain connects TRBV30 to TRBJ1-1; maybe TRBD1 (6 bases). Trimming pared 3 bases from V and 1 base from J, leaving 15 bases between. CDR1 is GTSNPN, CDR2 SVGIG, per germline (reference sequence). This CDR3 spans 15 amino acids. CDR3 sequence: CAWSLTQGENTEAFF. CDR3 sequence (DNA): TGTGCCTGGAGCTTGACACAGGGCGAGAACACTGAAGCTTTCTTT.

The rearrangement uses TRBV7-2 and TRBJ2-3, with unresolved D. This CDR3 has 16 amino acids. Germline CDR1 is SGHTA and CDR2 is FQGNSA. The V end lost 2 bases, the J end lost 0 bases, and 12 bases lay between the germline ends. DNA for the CDR3: TGTGCCAGCAGCTTAAGCCTAACCACCAGCACAGATACGCAGTATTTT. As protein: CASSLSLTTSTDTQYF.

This clone was detected once. The V gene is TRBV5-4, the J gene TRBJ2-1; D gene uncertain. CDR1 SGHNT and CDR2 YYREEE come from the germline V gene (reference sequence). The V end was cut by 0 bases, the J end by 3 bases, with 1 base between. The CDR3 is 12 amino acids. CDR3 amino acids: CASSLDYNEQFF. CDR3 nucleotides: TGTGCCAGCAGCTTGGACTACAATGAGCAGTTCTTC.

The chain combines TRBV28 with TRBJ1-1; D perhaps matches TRBD1 (5 bases). Germline assignment: CDR1 MDHEN and CDR2 SYDVKM. V lost 2 bases and J lost 1, with 8 bases in between. The CDR3 covers 14 residues. The CDR3 nucleotides read TGTGCCAGCAGTTTACCCAGGGAGAACACTGAAGCTTTCTTT. Protein product: CASSLPRENTEAFF.

The chain combines TRBV19 with TRBJ2-3; D not certain. Trimming cost V 5 bases and J 0 bases, with 9 bases left between them. Per the germline V gene, CDR1 is LNHDA and CDR2 is SQIVND (reference sequence). The CDR3 is 14 amino acids. CDR3 bases: TGTGCCAGTAGTTTCCAGACTAGCACAGATACGCAGTATTTT. This encodes CASSFQTSTDTQYF.

The V and J genes are TRBV12-3 or TRBV12-4 and TRBJ1-1; D call uncertain. The CDR3 spans 12 residues. Trimming pared 2 bases from V and 6 bases from J, leaving 7 bases between. CDR3 protein: CASSLRAAEAFF. In DNA form, the CDR3 reads TGTGCCAGCAGTTTAAGAGCGGCTGAAGCTTTCTTT.

This clone was seen a single time. The chain uses TRBV13 and TRBJ2-3; TRBD2 matches at 10 bases. Germline values: CDR1 PRHDT, CDR2 FYEKMQ (reference sequence). The CDR3 consists of 16 residues. Trimming at V came to 2 bases and at J to 7 bases, leaving 9 bases not matched to a gene. In nucleotides, the CDR3 is TGTGCCAGCAGCTTATACCTAGCGGGAGATGTAAATACGCAGTATTTT. The encoded protein is CASSLYLAGDVNTQYF. The complete variable domain, with remaining parts taken from reference TRBV13 and TRBJ2-3, reads AAGVIQSPRHLIKEKRETATLKCYPIPRHDTVYWYQQGPGQDPQFLISFYEKMQSDKGSIPDRFSAQQFSDYHSELNMSSLELGDSALYFCASSLYLAGDVNTQYFGPGTRLTVL.

This clone was counted only a few times. J is TRBJ2-1 and V is TRBV6-2 or TRBV6-3; D ambiguous. Trimming stripped 5 bases from V and 0 bases from J, with 5 bases between. The CDR3 runs to 13 residues. Germline CDR1 and CDR2: MNHEY and SVGEGT. In DNA, the CDR3 is TGTGCCAGCAGTGAGAGCTCCTACAATGAGCAGTTCTTC. Its protein is CASSESSYNEQFF.

The genes are TRBV12-3 or TRBV12-4 and TRBJ1-1, with unresolved D. The CDR3 is made up of 12 amino acids. Trimming took off 3 bases at V and 4 bases at J, with 6 bases between the two ends. CDR3 residues: CASSFIGTEAFF. DNA for the CDR3: TGTGCCAGCAGTTTTATAGGCACTGAAGCTTTCTTT.

The chain carries TRBV5-8 and TRBJ2-1; D might be TRBD2 (6 bases). The V gene's germline CDR1 is SGHTS and CDR2 YDEGEE. Trimming removed 1 base at V and 4 bases at J, with 18 bases between. This CDR3 region has 17 residues. Here the CDR3 DNA reads TGTGCCAGCAGCTTGATGACTATGGGGACTTCTTACAATGAGCAGTTCTTC. This encodes CASSLMTMGTSYNEQFF. Looking up the rest from reference TRBV5-8 and TRBJ2-1 gives the full variable domain: EAGVTQSPTHLIKTRGQQATLRCSPISGHTSVYWYQQALGLGLQFLLWYDEGEERNRGNFPPRFSGRQFPNYSSELNVNALELEDSALYLCASSLMTMGTSYNEQFFGPGTRLTVL.

This chain connects TRBV5-1 to TRBJ1-6, with D perhaps matching TRBD1 (5 bases). CDR1 SGHRS and CDR2 YFSETQ come from the germline V gene. V lost 2 bases and J 7 bases, leaving 13 bases between the germline ends. This CDR3 spans 15 amino acids. The CDR3 sequence is CASSFLAQENSPLHF. The CDR3 DNA reads as TGCGCCAGCAGCTTTCTGGCACAGGAGAATTCACCCCTCCACTTT.

The rearrangement uses TRBV19 and TRBJ2-1; D unclear. This CDR3 contains 15 residues. Germline CDR1 is LNHDA and CDR2 is SQIVND (reference sequence). V was pared by 1 base and J by 2 bases, with 9 bases between. In DNA, the CDR3 is TGTGCCAGTAGTATAGGCTTCAACCCCTACAATGAGCAGTTCTTC. Translation gives CASSIGFNPYNEQFF.

This sequence joins TRBV15 and TRBJ2-6; D possibly corresponds to TRBD2 (5 bases). V was clipped by 0 bases and J by 1 base, with 16 bases between them. The CDR3 totals 19 residues. The germline V gene has CDR1 LNHNV and CDR2 YYDKDF (reference sequence). CDR3 nucleotides: TGTGCCACCAGCAGAGACAGGCGGGTGGCGACGTCTGGGGCCAACGTCCTGACTTTC. It encodes CATSRDRRVATSGANVLTF.

The rearrangement joins TRBV5-1 to TRBJ2-5, with 12 bases that match TRBD2. CDR3 length: 14 amino acids. Germline V CDR1 and CDR2: SGHRS, YFSETQ. The trim removed 7 bases at V and 4 bases at J, leaving 5 bases unmatched. CDR3: CASGPLAGGETQYF. In nucleotides, the CDR3 is TGCGCCAGCGGTCCACTAGCGGGAGGAGAGACCCAGTACTTC. Using reference TRBV5-1 and TRBJ2-5 for the parts outside the CDR3, the full variable domain is KAGVTQTPRYLIKTRGQQVTLSCSPISGHRSVSWYQQTPGQGLQFLFEYFSETQRNKGNFPGRFSGRQFSNSRSEMNVSTLELGDSALYLCASGPLAGGETQYFGPGTRLLVL.

The chain employs TRBV2 and TRBJ1-1, with D maybe TRBD1 (6 bases). V was pared by 2 bases and J by 4 bases, with 8 bases between. The CDR3 has 13 amino acids. The germline V gene has CDR1 SNHLY and CDR2 FYNNEI. DNA of the CDR3: TGTGCCAGCAGTGAAATCAGGGGCACTGAAGCTTTCTTT. This gives the protein CASSEIRGTEAFF.

The V and J genes are TRBV6-2 or TRBV6-3 and TRBJ1-2; D call uncertain. Germline assignment: CDR1 MNHEY and CDR2 SVGEGT. The CDR3 covers 13 residues. Trimming left V 6 bases short and J 4 bases short, with 12 bases between. The CDR3 loop reads CASSPDAGYGYTF. CDR3 nucleotide sequence: TGTGCCAGCAGCCCAGATGCTGGCTATGGCTACACCTTC.

The V and J genes are TRBV6-5 and TRBJ1-1, with 9 nucleotides matching TRBD1. Looked up from germline, CDR1 is MNHEY and CDR2 is SVGAGI. This CDR3 comprises 14 residues. With V trimmed by 6 bases and J by 6 bases, 8 bases remained unmatched. This CDR3 is CASRLTGGNAEAFF. The CDR3 DNA reads TGTGCCAGCAGACTCACAGGGGGCAACGCTGAAGCTTTCTTT.

V usage is TRBV7-6 and J usage is TRBJ1-3; tentative D call: TRBD1 (5 bases). CDR3 length equals 14 residues. Germline V gene lookup returns CDR1 SGHVS and CDR2 FNYEAQ. V shed 1 base and J shed 5 bases, with 9 bases lying between them. The CDR3 sequence: CASSLDSGRNTIYF. In nucleotides, the CDR3 is TGTGCCAGCAGCTTAGACTCAGGGCGAAACACCATATATTTT.

The chain combines TRBV11-2 with TRBJ1-1; 9 positions match TRBD1. Germline CDR1 SGHAT, CDR2 FQNNGV. V lost 2 bases, J lost 9 bases, and 13 bases stayed unmatched. The CDR3 extends over 16 amino acids. DNA for the CDR3: TGTGCCAGCAGCTTAACAAACAGGGGGCGCGTTAAGAAAGCTTTCTTT. As protein: CASSLTNRGRVKKAFF.

The chain has TRBV4-3 and TRBJ2-3; no firm D call. Germline V CDR1 and CDR2: LGHNA, YSLEER. Deletions cut 2 bases from V and 4 bases from J, with 7 bases between. The CDR3 extends over 13 amino acids. CDR3 nucleotides: TGCGCCAGCAGCCAACTGTCGGCAGATACGCAGTATTTT. Encoded protein: CASSQLSADTQYF.

The chain has TRBV6-5 and TRBJ2-1, with D possibly TRBD2 on 6 matching bases. The germline V gene has CDR1 MNHEY and CDR2 SVGAGI. This CDR3 has 15 residues. V lost 6 bases, J lost 0 bases, and 12 bases lay in between. CDR3 in amino acids: CASRPSVSSYNEQFF. As DNA, the CDR3 is TGTGCCAGCAGGCCTAGCGTTAGCTCCTACAATGAGCAGTTCTTC.

The chain is built from TRBV9 and TRBJ2-7; 7 bases agree with TRBD1. The CDR3 is made up of 15 amino acids. The junction had 6 bases not matched to a gene; V was cut back by 0 bases and J by 3 bases. CDR1 and CDR2 from the germline V gene are SGDLS and YYNGEE. CDR3 sequence reads: CASSVEQGTVYEQYF. CDR3 bases: TGTGCCAGCAGCGTAGAACAGGGGACCGTCTACGAGCAGTACTTC.

V is TRBV11-2 and J is TRBJ2-1, with D unclear. This CDR3 has 14 amino acids. V was shortened by 1 base and J by 4 bases, with 8 bases between the two germline ends. Germline V CDR1 and CDR2: SGHAT, FQNNGV. The CDR3 coding sequence is TGTGCCAGCAGCTTAGTAGGACCGTACAATGAGCAGTTCTTC. It translates to CASSLVGPYNEQFF.

The chain has TRBV7-9 and TRBJ1-3; possible D gene TRBD1, 6 bases. The CDR3 is 17 residues long. V was shortened by 2 bases and J by 3 bases, with 17 bases between the two germline ends. Germline values: CDR1 SEHNR, CDR2 FQNEAQ (reference sequence). Here the CDR3 reads CASSLNWAGALGNTIYF. CDR3 DNA: TGTGCCAGCAGCTTAAATTGGGCAGGGGCTCTTGGAAACACCATATATTTT. The full variable domain, with the rest looked up from reference TRBV7-9 and TRBJ1-3, is DTGVSQNPRHKITKRGQNVTFRCDPISEHNRLYWYRQTLGQGPEFLTYFQNEAQLEKSRLLSDRFSAERPKGSFSTLEIQRTEQGDSAMYLCASSLNWAGALGNTIYFGEGSWLTVV.

The rearrangement links TRBV19 to TRBJ1-2; D is possibly TRBD1 (6 bases). Trimming cost V 6 bases and J 1 base, with 12 bases left between them. The CDR3 runs 14 residues. The germline V gene encodes CDR1 LNHDA and CDR2 SQIVND (reference sequence). CDR3 in DNA: TGTGCCAGTAGCCACGACAGGCGTAACTATGGCTACACCTTC. Translating it yields CASSHDRRNYGYTF.

The chain carries TRBV7-3 and TRBJ2-2; a weak D match, TRBD2 (5 bases). The CDR3 has 15 residues. Trimming stripped 2 bases from V and 5 bases from J, with 12 bases between. Germline CDR1 is SGHTA and CDR2 is FQGTGA. CDR3 sequence: CASSLEGLGTGELFF. The DNA of the CDR3 is TGTGCCAGCAGCTTAGAGGGTCTTGGGACCGGGGAGCTGTTTTTT.